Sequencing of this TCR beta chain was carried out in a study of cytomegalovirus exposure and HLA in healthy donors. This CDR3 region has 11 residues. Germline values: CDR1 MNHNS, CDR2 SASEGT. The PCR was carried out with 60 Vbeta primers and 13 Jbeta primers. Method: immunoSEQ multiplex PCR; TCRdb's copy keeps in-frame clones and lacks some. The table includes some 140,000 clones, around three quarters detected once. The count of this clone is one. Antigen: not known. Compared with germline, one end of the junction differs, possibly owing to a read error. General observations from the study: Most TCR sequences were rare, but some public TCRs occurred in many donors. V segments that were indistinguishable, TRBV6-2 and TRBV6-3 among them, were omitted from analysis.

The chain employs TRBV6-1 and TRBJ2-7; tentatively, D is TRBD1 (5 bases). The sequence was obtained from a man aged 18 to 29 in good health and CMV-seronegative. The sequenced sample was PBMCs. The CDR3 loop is CASSEVQALHF. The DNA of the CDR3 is TGTGCCAGCAGTGAGGTACAGGCACTACACTTC.